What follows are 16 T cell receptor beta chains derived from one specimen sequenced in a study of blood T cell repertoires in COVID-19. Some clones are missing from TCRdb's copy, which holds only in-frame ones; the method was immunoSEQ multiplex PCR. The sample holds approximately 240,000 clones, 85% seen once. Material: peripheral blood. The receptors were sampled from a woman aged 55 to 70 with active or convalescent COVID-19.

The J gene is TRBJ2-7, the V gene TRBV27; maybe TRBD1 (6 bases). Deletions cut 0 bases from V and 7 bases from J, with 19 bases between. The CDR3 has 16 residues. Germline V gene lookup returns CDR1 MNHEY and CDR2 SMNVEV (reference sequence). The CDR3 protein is CASSLSAGTPSGEQYF. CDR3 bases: TGTGCCAGCAGTTTATCGGCCGGGACACCGTCGGGAGAGCAGTACTTC.

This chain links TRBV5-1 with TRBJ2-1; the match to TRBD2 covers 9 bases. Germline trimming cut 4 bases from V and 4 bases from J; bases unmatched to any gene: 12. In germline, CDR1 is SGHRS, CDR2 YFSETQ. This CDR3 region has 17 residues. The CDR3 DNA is TGCGCCAGCAGCCCTCCCCAAACTAGCGGGCATTACAATGAGCAGTTCTTC. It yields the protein CASSPPQTSGHYNEQFF.

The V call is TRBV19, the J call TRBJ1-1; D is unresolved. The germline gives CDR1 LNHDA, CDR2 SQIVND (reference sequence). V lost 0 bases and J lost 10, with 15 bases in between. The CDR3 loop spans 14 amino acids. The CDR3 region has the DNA TGTGCCAGTAGTATAGATTTAACCGAGGTATCAGCTTTCTTT. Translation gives CASSIDLTEVSAFF.

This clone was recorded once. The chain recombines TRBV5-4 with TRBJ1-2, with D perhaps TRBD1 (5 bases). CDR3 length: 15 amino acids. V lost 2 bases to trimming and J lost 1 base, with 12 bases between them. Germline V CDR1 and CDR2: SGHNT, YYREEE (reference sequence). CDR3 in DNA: TGTGCCAGCAGCTTACAGGAAACCTTTAACTATGGCTACACCTTC. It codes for CASSLQETFNYGYTF. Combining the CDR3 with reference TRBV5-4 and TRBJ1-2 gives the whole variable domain ETGVTQSPTHLIKTRGQQVTLRCSSQSGHNTVSWYQQALGQGPQFIFQYYREEENGRGNFPPRFSGLQFPNYSSELNVNALELDDSALYLCASSLQETFNYGYTFGSGTRLTVV.

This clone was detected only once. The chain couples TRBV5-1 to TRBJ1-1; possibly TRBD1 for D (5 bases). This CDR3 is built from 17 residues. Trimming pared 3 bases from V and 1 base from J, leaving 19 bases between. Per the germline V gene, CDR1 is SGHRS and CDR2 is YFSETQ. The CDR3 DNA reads TGCGCCAGCAGCTGGAATATACTCCAGGGAGGGAACACTGAAGCTTTCTTT. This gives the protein CASSWNILQGGNTEAFF. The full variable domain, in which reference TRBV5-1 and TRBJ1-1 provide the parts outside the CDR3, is KAGVTQTPRYLIKTRGQQVTLSCSPISGHRSVSWYQQTPGQGLQFLFEYFSETQRNKGNFPGRFSGRQFSNSRSEMNVSTLELGDSALYLCASSWNILQGGNTEAFFGQGTRLTVV.

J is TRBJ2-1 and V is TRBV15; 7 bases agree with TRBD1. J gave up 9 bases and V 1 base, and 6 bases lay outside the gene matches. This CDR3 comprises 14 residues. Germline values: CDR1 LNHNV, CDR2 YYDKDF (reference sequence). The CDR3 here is CATSRVQGIGEQFF. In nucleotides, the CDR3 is TGTGCCACCAGCAGAGTACAGGGGATTGGTGAGCAGTTCTTC.

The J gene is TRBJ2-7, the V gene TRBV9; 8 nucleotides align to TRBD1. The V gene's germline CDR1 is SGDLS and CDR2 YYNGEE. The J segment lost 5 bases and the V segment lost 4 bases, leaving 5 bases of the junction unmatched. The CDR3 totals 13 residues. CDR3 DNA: TGTGCCAGCAGCTTCACAGGGGGTGACGAGCAGTACTTC. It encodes CASSFTGGDEQYF. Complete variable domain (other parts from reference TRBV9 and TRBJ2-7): DSGVTQTPKHLITATGQRVTLRCSPRSGDLSVYWYQQSLDQGLQFLIQYYNGEERAKGNILERFSAQQFPDLHSELNLSSLELGDSALYFCASSFTGGDEQYFGPGTRLTVT.

The CDR3 region has the DNA TGCAGCGACCGGACTAGCGGAACAGATACGCAGTATTTT. Translated, it gives CSDRTSGTDTQYF. The J gene is TRBJ2-3, the V gene TRBV29-1, with 10 positions matching TRBD2. The germline gives CDR1 SQVTM, CDR2 ANQGSEA. The length of the CDR3 is 13 residues. Losses at the gene ends were 7 bases for V and 3 bases for J; bases not matched to a gene: 4.

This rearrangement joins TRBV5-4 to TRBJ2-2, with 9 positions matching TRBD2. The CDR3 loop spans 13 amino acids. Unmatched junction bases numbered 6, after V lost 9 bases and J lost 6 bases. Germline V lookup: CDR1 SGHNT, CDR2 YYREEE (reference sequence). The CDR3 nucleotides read TGTGCCACCATTAGCGGGAGAGCCGGGGAGCTGTTTTTT. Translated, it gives CATISGRAGELFF.

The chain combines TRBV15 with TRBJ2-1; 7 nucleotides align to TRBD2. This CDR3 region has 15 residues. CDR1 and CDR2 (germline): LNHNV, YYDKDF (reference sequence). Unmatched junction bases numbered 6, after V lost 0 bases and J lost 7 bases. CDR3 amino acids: CATSRDRSGNNEQFF. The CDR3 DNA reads TGTGCCACCAGCAGAGATCGGAGCGGGAATAATGAGCAGTTCTTC.

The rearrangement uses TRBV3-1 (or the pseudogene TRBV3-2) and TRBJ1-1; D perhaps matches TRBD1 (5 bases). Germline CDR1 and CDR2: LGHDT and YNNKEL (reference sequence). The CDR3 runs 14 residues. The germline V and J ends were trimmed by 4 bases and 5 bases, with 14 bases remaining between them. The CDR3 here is CASSRRGAGTEAFF. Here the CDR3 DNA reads TGTGCCAGCAGCCGACGAGGGGCGGGAACTGAAGCTTTCTTT.

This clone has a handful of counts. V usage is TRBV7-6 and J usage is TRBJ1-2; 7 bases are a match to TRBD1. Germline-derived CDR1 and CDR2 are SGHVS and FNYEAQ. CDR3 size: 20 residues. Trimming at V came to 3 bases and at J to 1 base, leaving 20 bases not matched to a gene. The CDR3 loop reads CASSLTGRPTPGALNYGYTF. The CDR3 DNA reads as TGTGCCAGCAGCTTGACAGGGCGCCCAACCCCGGGGGCCCTTAACTATGGCTACACCTTC.

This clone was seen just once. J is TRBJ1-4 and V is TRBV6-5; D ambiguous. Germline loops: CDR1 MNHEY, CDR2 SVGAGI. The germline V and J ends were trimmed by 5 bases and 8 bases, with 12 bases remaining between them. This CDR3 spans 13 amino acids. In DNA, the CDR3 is TGTGCCAGCAGTCCGGGCCCGGGGGAAAAACTGTTTTTT. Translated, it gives CASSPGPGEKLFF.

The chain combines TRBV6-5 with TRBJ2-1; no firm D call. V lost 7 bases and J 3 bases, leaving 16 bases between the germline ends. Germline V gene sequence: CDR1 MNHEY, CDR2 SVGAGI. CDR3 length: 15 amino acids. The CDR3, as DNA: TGTGCCAGCAAACTATCGGAGCTGGTCTACAATGAGCAGTTCTTC. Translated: CASKLSELVYNEQFF.

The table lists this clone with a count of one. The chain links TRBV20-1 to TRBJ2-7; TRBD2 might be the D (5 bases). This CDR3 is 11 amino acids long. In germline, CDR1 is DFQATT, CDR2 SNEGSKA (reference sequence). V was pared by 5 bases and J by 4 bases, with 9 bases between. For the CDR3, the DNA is TGCAGTGCTCCTAGCAGTTACGAGCAGTACTTC. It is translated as CSAPSSYEQYF.

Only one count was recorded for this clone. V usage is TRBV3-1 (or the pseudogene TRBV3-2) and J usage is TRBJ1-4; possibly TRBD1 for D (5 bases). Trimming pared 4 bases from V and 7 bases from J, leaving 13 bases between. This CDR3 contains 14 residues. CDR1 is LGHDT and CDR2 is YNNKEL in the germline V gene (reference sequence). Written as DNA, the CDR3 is TGTGCCAGCAGCCTAGGTCAGGGTGGTGAAAAACTGTTTTTT. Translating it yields CASSLGQGGEKLFF.